This is a list of T cell receptor beta chains from one sample in a study of cytomegalovirus exposure and HLA in healthy donors. Using immunoSEQ multiplex PCR, the repertoire was profiled, and TCRdb retains in-frame clones only, with some absent. The top ten hold roughly 10% of the sample, which has some 120,000 clones, about four fifths seen once. The source material was PBMCs. The receptor set was obtained from a woman aged 45-65 years in good health and CMV-seropositive. CDR3s include the opening cysteine and the closing phenylalanine or tryptophan. The D gene is left open where the match is weak. Clone size is given for some rows only: seen once, a few or many times, or a class if the clone is expanded.

DNA	CDR3	J	V	D	size
TGCGCCAGCAGCTTGGGAACTTTTTTGGTGAACGAGCAGTACTTC	CASSLGTFLVNEQYF	TRBJ2-7	TRBV5-1	NA	NA
TGTGCCAGCAGCTTAGCACGCCGGGACACTGATTATGGCTACACCTTC	CASSLARRDTDYGYTF	TRBJ1-2	TRBV7-2	NA	NA
TGTGCCAGCTCACCACCGGCAAGCGTCTTTAATGAAAAACTGTTTTTT	CASSPPASVFNEKLFF	TRBJ1-4	TRBV18	NA	NA
TGTGCCAGCAGCTTAGGTCAGGCAGGGGATGGCTACACCTTC	CASSLGQAGDGYTF	TRBJ1-2	TRBV11-3	NA	once
TGCAGTGCTACACTAGCAGGGTACTTC	CSATLAGYF	TRBJ2-4	TRBV20-1	NA	NA
TGTGCCAGCAGCTTAACAGGGGGCGAGTCGAGCGAGCAGTACTTC	CASSLTGGESSEQYF	TRBJ2-7	TRBV7-3	TRBD1	few
TGTGCCAGCAGTTTAGATCCCAGGGGGCGCCGAACCGGGGAGCTGTTTTTT	CASSLDPRGRRTGELFF	TRBJ2-2	TRBV27	TRBD1	NA
TGTGCCAGCCAAAAGCGGGAGGGCACAGATACGCAGTATTTT	CASQKREGTDTQYF	TRBJ2-3	TRBV2	TRBD2	once
TGCAGCGTTGAAGGGACGGGGGAGACCCAGTACTTC	CSVEGTGETQYF	TRBJ2-5	TRBV29-1	NA	NA
TGTGCCATCAGTGGGGGGGGGCCCACTGAAGCTTTCTTT	CAISGGGPTEAFF	TRBJ1-1	TRBV10-3	NA	NA
TGTGCCTGGAGTATGCGGTACGAGCAGTACTTC	CAWSMRYEQYF	TRBJ2-7	TRBV30	NA	NA
TGCAGCGTGGGGGTGGGGGGTCAAGAGACCCAGTACTTC	CSVGVGGQETQYF	TRBJ2-5	TRBV29-1	NA	NA
TGTGCCAGCTCACCACGGTTGCGGGACAGGGGTTATTCACCCCTCCACTTT	CASSPRLRDRGYSPLHF	TRBJ1-6	TRBV18	TRBD1	NA
TGTGCCAGCAGCTTAGTTCGGGGGAATGGCTACACCTTC	CASSLVRGNGYTF	TRBJ1-2	TRBV7-9	NA	NA
TGCGCCAGCAAAGGGAGGGAAGACACCGGGGAGCTGTTTTTT	CASKGREDTGELFF	TRBJ2-2	TRBV5-1	TRBD2	NA
TGCGCCAGCAGCTTGGGGACAGTCCAAGAGACCCAGTACTTC	CASSLGTVQETQYF	TRBJ2-5	TRBV5-1	NA	NA